These T cell receptor beta chains were read from a single sample in a study of beta chain features in type 1 diabetes. Clones were sequenced by immunoSEQ multiplex PCR, and TCRdb holds only the in-frame ones, with some missing. The data hold around 99,000 clones, with roughly 40% observed a single time. The sample comprised stem cell memory CD4+ T cells from blood. The receptors were sampled from a woman under 30 in good health. Each CDR3 is given with its conserved first and last residue. Fields, in order: V gene, J gene, clone size, CDR3 protein. The listing skips clone size in some rows; elsewhere it reads once, few, many or a size class.

V gene: TRBV7-3; J gene: TRBJ1-1; clone size: few; CDR3 protein: CASSLQGANTEAFF
V gene: TRBV7-9; J gene: TRBJ2-5; clone size: few; CDR3 protein: CASSPTSAQETQYF
V gene: TRBV7-2; J gene: TRBJ2-1; clone size: many; CDR3 protein: CASIHSGLAGAEQFF
V gene: TRBV29-1; J gene: TRBJ2-7; clone size: few; CDR3 protein: CSAGGGQSFTYEQYF
V gene: TRBV29-1; J gene: TRBJ2-7; clone size: few; CDR3 protein: CSGDSLAYEQYF
V gene: TRBV10-3; J gene: TRBJ2-7; clone size: few; CDR3 protein: CAISEDRVSEQYF
V gene: TRBV6-6; J gene: TRBJ1-1; clone size: NA; CDR3 protein: CASSYGGSTEAFF
V gene: TRBV7-2; J gene: TRBJ2-2; clone size: few; CDR3 protein: CASSLTSATGTGELFF
V gene: TRBV28; J gene: TRBJ1-1; clone size: NA; CDR3 protein: CASRPWGGTEAFF
V gene: TRBV5-1; J gene: TRBJ1-1; clone size: NA; CDR3 protein: CASSRDRIAGNEAFF
V gene: TRBV6-5; J gene: TRBJ1-5; clone size: NA; CDR3 protein: CASKTQGGNQPQHF
V gene: TRBV2; J gene: TRBJ1-5; clone size: NA; CDR3 protein: CASGSRTGGHQPQHF
V gene: TRBV7-3; J gene: TRBJ2-7; clone size: NA; CDR3 protein: CASSLRTMRQGPYEQYF
V gene: TRBV7-9; J gene: TRBJ2-3; clone size: NA; CDR3 protein: CASSLAERLTDTQYF
V gene: TRBV28; J gene: TRBJ2-6; clone size: few; CDR3 protein: CASSPARGSSGANVLTF
V gene: TRBV11-2; J gene: TRBJ2-7; clone size: NA; CDR3 protein: CASSLVVAGGEQYF
V gene: TRBV7-9; J gene: TRBJ2-7; clone size: NA; CDR3 protein: CASSLRLYYEQYF
V gene: TRBV7-2; J gene: TRBJ2-3; clone size: NA; CDR3 protein: CASSPLQGGADTQYF
V gene: TRBV9; J gene: TRBJ1-1; clone size: NA; CDR3 protein: CASSVASGGVTEAFF
V gene: TRBV4-1; J gene: TRBJ2-7; clone size: NA; CDR3 protein: CASSQIWTSGRYEQYF
V gene: TRBV5-1; J gene: TRBJ2-1; clone size: few; CDR3 protein: CASSLIGAGSYNEQFF
V gene: TRBV6-1; J gene: TRBJ2-7; clone size: few; CDR3 protein: CATLRIAEQYF
V gene: TRBV7-9; J gene: TRBJ1-2; clone size: few; CDR3 protein: CASSTGQSLGYGYTF
V gene: TRBV10-3; J gene: TRBJ2-5; clone size: NA; CDR3 protein: CAISDIGGPKETQYF
V gene: TRBV6-1; J gene: TRBJ2-6; clone size: few; CDR3 protein: CASERGSSGANVLTF
V gene: TRBV5-6; J gene: TRBJ1-1; clone size: once; CDR3 protein: CAGSSTGNTEAFF
V gene: TRBV11-2; J gene: TRBJ1-1; clone size: NA; CDR3 protein: CASSYHRGAGTEAFF
V gene: TRBV6-1; J gene: TRBJ1-1; clone size: once; CDR3 protein: CASSQEPGQGGGTEAFF